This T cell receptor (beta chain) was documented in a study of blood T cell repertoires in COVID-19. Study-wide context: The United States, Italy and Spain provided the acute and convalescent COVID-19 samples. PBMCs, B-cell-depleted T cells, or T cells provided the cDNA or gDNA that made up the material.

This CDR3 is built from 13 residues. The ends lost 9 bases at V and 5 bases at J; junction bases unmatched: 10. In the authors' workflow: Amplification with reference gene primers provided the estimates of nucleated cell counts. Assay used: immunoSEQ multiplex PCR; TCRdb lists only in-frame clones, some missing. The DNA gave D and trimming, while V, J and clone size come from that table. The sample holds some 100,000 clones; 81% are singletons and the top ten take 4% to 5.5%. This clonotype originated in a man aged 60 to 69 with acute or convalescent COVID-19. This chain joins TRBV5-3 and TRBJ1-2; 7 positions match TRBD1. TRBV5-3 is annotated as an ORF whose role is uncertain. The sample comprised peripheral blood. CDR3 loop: CATPSKGAYGYTF. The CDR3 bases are TGTGCCACCCCCTCTAAGGGGGCTTATGGCTACACCTTC.